Presented here are 7 T cell receptor beta chains from one specimen sequenced in a study of cytomegalovirus exposure and HLA in healthy donors. Assay: immunoSEQ multiplex PCR; the TCRdb copy retains only in-frame clones and omits some. Among more than 80,000 clones listed, roughly 96% were seen once. The sample was PBMCs. The receptors come from a woman in her late teens or twenties in good health and CMV-seronegative.

This sequence joins TRBV18 and TRBJ1-4; 7 bases line up with TRBD1. This CDR3 is built from 20 residues. Per germline, CDR1 KGHSH and CDR2 LQKENI. V shed 0 bases and J 0 bases; nucleotides not matched to a gene: 13. The CDR3 here is CASSPPGYRGLLATNEKLFF. In DNA, the CDR3 is TGTGCCAGCTCACCACCGGGATACAGGGGATTGCTTGCAACTAATGAAAAACTGTTTTTT.

This chain uses TRBV9 with TRBJ1-1, with TRBD1 identical over 8 bases. The CDR3 runs to 15 residues. V dropped 4 bases and J dropped 1; count of bases not matched to a gene: 6. The germline V gene encodes CDR1 SGDLS and CDR2 YYNGEE. This chain's CDR3 is CASSSGGTGNTEAFF. CDR3 bases: TGTGCCAGCAGCTCCGGGGGGACAGGGAACACTGAAGCTTTCTTT.

The genes are TRBV27 and TRBJ2-7; TRBD2 aligns across 11 bases. The CDR3 consists of 17 residues. Trimming took 8 bases from V and 5 from J; bases not matched to a gene: 17. Per germline, CDR1 MNHEY and CDR2 SMNVEV (reference sequence). The CDR3 DNA reads TGTGCCAGCGCTCTGATATCACTAGCGGGAGTTTTCCACGAGCAGTACTTC. Protein sequence: CASALISLAGVFHEQYF.

The gene calls are TRBV19 and TRBJ2-2; tentatively, D is TRBD2 (6 bases). The germline CDR1 and CDR2 sequences are LNHDA and SQIVND (reference sequence). The CDR3 length is 16 residues. Trimming stripped 6 bases from V and 5 bases from J, with 19 bases between. This chain's CDR3 is CASRDLYGGLTGELFF. Here the CDR3 DNA reads TGTGCCAGTAGAGATCTCTATGGAGGGCTGACCGGGGAGCTGTTTTTT.

In nucleotides, the CDR3 is TGCGCCAGCAGCTTGGTCCTCCCACCGGGAGGGCCCTACAATGAGCAGTTCTTC. Residues: CASSLVLPPGGPYNEQFF. V and J are TRBV5-1 and TRBJ2-1, with 8 bases aligning to TRBD2. Germline V gives CDR1 SGHRS, CDR2 YFSETQ. The CDR3 loop spans 18 amino acids. V trimming: 0 bases; J trimming: 2 bases; junction bases outside the gene matches: 10.

CDR3 residues: CASSLVFSGIVDTQYF. DNA for the CDR3: TGTGCCAGCAGCTTAGTTTTTAGCGGGATCGTGGATACGCAGTATTTT. This chain joins TRBV7-8 and TRBJ2-3; 8 bases map to TRBD2. The ends lost 1 base at V and 6 bases at J; junction bases unmatched: 9. CDR1 and CDR2 (germline): SGHVS, FQNEAQ. This CDR3 has 16 amino acids.

The gene calls are TRBV28 and TRBJ1-1; no clear D. This CDR3 is built from 13 residues. With 4 bases removed from V and 1 base from J, the gap between germline ends came to 7 bases. CDR1 is MDHEN and CDR2 is SYDVKM in the germline V gene. CDR3 in amino acids: CASSSGQNTEAFF. The DNA of the CDR3 is TGTGCCAGCAGTTCTGGGCAGAACACTGAAGCTTTCTTT.